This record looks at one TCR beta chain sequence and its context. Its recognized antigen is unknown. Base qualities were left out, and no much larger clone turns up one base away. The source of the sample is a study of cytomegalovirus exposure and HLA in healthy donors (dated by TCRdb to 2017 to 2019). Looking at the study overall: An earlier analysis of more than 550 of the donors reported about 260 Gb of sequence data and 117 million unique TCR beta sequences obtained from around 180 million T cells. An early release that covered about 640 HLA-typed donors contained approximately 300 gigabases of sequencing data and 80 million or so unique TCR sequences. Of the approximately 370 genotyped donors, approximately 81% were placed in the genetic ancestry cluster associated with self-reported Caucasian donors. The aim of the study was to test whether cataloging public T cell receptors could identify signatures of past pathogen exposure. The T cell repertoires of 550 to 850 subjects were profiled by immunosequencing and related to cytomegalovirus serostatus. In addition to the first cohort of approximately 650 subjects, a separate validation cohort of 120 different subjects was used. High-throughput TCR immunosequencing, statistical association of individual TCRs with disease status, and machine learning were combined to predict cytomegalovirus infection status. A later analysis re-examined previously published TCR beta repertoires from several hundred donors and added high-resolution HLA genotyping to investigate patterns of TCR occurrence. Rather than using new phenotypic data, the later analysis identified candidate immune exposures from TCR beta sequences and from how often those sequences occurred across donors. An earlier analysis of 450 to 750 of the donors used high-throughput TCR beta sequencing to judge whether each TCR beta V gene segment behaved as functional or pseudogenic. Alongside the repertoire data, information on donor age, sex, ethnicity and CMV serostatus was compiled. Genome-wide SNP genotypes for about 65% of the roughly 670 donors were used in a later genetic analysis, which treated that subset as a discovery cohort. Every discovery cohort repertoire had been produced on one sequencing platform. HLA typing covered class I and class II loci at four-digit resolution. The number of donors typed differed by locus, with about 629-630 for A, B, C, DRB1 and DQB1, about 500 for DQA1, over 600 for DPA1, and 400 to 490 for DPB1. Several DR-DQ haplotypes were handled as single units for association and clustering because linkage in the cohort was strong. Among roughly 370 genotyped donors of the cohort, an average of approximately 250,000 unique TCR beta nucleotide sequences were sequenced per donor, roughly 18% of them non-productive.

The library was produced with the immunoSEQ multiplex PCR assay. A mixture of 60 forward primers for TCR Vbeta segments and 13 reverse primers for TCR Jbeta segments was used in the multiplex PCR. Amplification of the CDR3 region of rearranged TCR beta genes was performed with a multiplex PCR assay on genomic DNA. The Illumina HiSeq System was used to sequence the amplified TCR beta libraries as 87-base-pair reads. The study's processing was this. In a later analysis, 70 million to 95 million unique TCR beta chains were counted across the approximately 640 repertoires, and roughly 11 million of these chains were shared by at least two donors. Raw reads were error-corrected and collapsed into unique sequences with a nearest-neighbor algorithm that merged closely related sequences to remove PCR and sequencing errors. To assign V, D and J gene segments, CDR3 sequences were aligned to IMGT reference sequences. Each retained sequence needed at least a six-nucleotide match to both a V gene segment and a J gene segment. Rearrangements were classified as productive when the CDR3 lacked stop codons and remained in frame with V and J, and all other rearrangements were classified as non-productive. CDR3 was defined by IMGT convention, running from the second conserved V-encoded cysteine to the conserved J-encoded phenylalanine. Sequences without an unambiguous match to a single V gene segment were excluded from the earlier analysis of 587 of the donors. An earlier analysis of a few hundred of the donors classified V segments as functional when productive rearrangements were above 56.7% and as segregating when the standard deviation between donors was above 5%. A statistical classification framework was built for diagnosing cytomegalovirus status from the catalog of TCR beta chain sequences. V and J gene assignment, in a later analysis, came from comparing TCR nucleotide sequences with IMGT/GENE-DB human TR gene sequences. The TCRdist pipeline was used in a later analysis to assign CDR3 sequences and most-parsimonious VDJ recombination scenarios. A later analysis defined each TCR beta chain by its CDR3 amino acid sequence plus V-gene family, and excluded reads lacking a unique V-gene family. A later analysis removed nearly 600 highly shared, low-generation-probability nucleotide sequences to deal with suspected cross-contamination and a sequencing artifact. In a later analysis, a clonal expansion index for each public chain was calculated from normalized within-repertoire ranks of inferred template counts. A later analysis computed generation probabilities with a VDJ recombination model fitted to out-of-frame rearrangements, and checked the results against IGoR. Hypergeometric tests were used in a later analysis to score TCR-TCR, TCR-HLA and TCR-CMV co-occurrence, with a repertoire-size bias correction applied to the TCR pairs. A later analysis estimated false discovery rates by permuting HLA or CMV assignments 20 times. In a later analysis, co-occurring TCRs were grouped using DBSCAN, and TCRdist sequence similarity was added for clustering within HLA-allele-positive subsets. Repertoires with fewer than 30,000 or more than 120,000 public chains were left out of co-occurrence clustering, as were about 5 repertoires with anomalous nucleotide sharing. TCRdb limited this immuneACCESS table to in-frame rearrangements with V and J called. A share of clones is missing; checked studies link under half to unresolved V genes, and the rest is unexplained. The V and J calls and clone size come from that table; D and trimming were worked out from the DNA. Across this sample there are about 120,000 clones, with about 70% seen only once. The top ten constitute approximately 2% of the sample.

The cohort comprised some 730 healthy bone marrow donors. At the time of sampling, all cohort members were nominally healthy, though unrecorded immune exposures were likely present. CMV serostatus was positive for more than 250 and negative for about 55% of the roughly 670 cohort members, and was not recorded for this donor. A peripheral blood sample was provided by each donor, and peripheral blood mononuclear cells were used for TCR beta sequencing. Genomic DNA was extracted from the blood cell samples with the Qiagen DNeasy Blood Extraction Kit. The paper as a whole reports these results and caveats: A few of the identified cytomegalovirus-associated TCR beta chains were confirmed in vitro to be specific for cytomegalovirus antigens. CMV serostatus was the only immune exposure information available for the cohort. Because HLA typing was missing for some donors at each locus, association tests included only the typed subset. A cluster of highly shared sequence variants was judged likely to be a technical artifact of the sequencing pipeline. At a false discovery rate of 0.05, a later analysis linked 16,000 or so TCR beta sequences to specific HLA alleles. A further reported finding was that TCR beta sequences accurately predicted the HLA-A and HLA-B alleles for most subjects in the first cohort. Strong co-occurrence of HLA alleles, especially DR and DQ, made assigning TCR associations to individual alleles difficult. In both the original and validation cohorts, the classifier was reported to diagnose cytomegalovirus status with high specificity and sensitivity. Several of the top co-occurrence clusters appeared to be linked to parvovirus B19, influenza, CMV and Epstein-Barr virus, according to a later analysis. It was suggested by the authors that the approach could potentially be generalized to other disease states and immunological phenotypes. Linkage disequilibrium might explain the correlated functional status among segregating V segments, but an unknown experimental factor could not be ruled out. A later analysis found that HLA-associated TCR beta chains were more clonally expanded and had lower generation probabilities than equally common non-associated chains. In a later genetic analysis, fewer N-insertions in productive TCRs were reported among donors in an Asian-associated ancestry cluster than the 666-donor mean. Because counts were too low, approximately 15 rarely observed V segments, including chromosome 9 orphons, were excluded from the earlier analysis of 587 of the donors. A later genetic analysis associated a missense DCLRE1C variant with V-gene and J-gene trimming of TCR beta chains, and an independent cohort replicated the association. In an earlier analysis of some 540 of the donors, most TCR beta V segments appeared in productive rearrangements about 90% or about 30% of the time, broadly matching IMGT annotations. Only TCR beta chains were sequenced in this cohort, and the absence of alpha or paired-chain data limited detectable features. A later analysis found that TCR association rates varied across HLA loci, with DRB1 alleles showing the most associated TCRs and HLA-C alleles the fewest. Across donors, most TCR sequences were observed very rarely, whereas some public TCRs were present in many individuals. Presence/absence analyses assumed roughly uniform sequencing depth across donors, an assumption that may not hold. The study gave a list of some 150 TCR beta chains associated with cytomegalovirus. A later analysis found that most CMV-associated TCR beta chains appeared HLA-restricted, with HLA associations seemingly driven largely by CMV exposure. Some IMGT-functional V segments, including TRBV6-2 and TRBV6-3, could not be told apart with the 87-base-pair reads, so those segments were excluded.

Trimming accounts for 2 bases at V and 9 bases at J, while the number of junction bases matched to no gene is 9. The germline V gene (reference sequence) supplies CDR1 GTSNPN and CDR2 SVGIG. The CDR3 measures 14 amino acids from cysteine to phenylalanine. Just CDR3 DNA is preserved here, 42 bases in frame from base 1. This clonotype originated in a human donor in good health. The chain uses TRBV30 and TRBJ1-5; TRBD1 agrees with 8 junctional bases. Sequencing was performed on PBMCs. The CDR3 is CAWSRDSGTGPQHF. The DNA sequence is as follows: TGTGCCTGGAGTCGGGACAGCGGGACAGGGCCCCAGCATTTT.